This T cell receptor (beta chain) was captured in a study of shared clonotypes between healthy human individuals. The method was immunoSEQ multiplex PCR; TCRdb's version includes in-frame clones alone and lacks a portion of them. The sample has roughly 1,500,000 clones, nearly 99% seen once. This clone was detected only once. Other DNA sequences in this specimen translate into the identical CDR3. Sequencing input: naive CD4+ T cells sorted from blood. As for subset: CD45RA+ positively selected. The clonotype was recovered from a man aged 30 to 39 in good health.

CDR3 residues: CASSPPGRTDTQYF. The CDR3 nucleotides read TGTGCCAGCTCACCACCGGGGCGCACAGATACGCAGTATTTT. The chain combines TRBV18 with TRBJ2-3, with D maybe TRBD1 (5 bases). V lost 0 bases and J 1 base, leaving 5 bases between the germline ends. Germline lookup yields CDR1 KGHSH and CDR2 LQKENI. The CDR3 spans 14 residues.